These 20 T cell receptor beta chains originate from one sample sequenced in a study of T cell responses to AZD1222 COVID-19 vaccine. Using immunoSEQ multiplex PCR, the repertoire was profiled, and TCRdb retains in-frame clones only, with some absent. The data contain about 88,000 clones, about 89% of them singletons. The sample here was peripheral blood, taken 28 days after the second AZD1222 dose. The receptors were gathered from an adult who received the AZD1222 COVID-19 vaccine.

CDR3 nucleotides: TGTGCCAGCAAGGGTGGTCGGAACACCGGGGAGCTGTTTTTT. Amino acid sequence: CASKGGRNTGELFF. J is TRBJ2-2 and V is TRBV27; D remains unclear. Trimming removed 7 bases at V and 1 base at J, with 10 bases between. There are 14 residues in the CDR3. Germline CDR1 and CDR2: MNHEY and SMNVEV (reference sequence).

The gene calls are TRBV10-3 and TRBJ1-2; the D gene is possibly TRBD1 (5 bases). The CDR3 totals 13 residues. Germline V gives CDR1 ENHRY, CDR2 SYGVKD. Trimming took off 4 bases at V and 4 bases at J, with 10 bases between the two ends. The CDR3 bases are TGTGCCATCAGTGCGGTCGGGGGCTATGGCTACACCTTC. Encoded protein: CAISAVGGYGYTF.

The chain uses TRBV24-1 and TRBJ2-1; D remains ambiguous. This CDR3 contains 14 residues. Germline values: CDR1 KGHDR, CDR2 SFDVKD. Trimming left V 2 bases short and J 0 bases short, with 4 bases between. This CDR3 reads CATSDSNSYNEQFF. CDR3 coding DNA: TGTGCCACCAGTGATTCGAACTCCTACAATGAGCAGTTCTTC.

The CDR3 nucleotides are TGTGCCAGCAGGCCAGACCAAGAGACCCAGTACTTC. Its protein product is CASRPDQETQYF. The chain carries TRBV6-5 and TRBJ2-5; D is unresolved. Trimming left V 6 bases short and J 0 bases short, with 5 bases between. The CDR3 is 12 residues long. In germline, CDR1 is MNHEY, CDR2 SVGAGI.

The rearrangement uses TRBV9 and TRBJ1-1; D is ambiguous. Germline assignment: CDR1 SGDLS and CDR2 YYNGEE. Trimming removed 4 bases from V and 0 bases from J, with 13 bases in between. The CDR3 sequence is 15 residues long. The CDR3 protein is CASSSMDSLNTEAFF. As DNA, the CDR3 is TGTGCCAGCAGCTCGATGGACTCTCTGAACACTGAAGCTTTCTTT.

This chain connects TRBV5-1 to TRBJ1-2; 12 bases align to TRBD1. CDR3 length equals 16 residues. V lost 1 base, J lost 8 bases, and 9 bases stayed unmatched. Germline V gives CDR1 SGHRS, CDR2 YFSETQ. The CDR3: CASSLLPGTGGGGYTF. As DNA, the CDR3 is TGCGCCAGCAGCTTGCTCCCGGGGACAGGGGGCGGGGGCTACACCTTC.

This sequence joins TRBV7-9 and TRBJ1-1; 7 bases align to TRBD1. Germline CDR1 is SEHNR and CDR2 is FQNEAQ (reference sequence). The CDR3 has 15 residues. V was pared by 7 bases and J by 4 bases, with 12 bases of the junction left unmatched. The CDR3 sequence: CASTNTGAVGTEAFF. DNA of the CDR3: TGTGCCAGCACCAATACAGGGGCCGTGGGCACTGAAGCTTTCTTT.

This clone was found once. The chain employs TRBV5-1 and TRBJ2-3, with 9 bases lining up with TRBD2. CDR1 is SGHRS, CDR2 YFSETQ, per germline. CDR3 length: 17 residues. V lost 0 bases, J lost 3 bases, and 8 bases stayed unmatched. DNA for the CDR3: TGCGCCAGCAGCTTGGCACTCAGCGGGGGGCCTACAGATACGCAGTATTTT. Translating gives CASSLALSGGPTDTQYF.

The chain combines TRBV18 with TRBJ1-4; D possibly corresponds to TRBD1 (6 bases). The germline V gene encodes CDR1 KGHSH and CDR2 LQKENI. The CDR3 has 16 residues. The V end lost 3 bases, the J end lost 3 bases, and 14 bases lay between the germline ends. The CDR3 spells CASSPFPQGSNEKLFF. The CDR3 DNA reads as TGTGCCAGCTCACCTTTCCCACAGGGATCTAATGAAAAACTGTTTTTT.

V and J are TRBV6-5 and TRBJ1-6, with D maybe TRBD1 (5 bases). Germline loops: CDR1 MNHEY, CDR2 SVGAGI. This CDR3 is built from 14 residues. V lost 5 bases, J lost 9 bases, and 14 bases lay in between. The CDR3 DNA reads TGTGCCAGCAGTACACTGACAGTGGCTTCACCCCTCCACTTT. It specifies CASSTLTVASPLHF.

The chain employs TRBV10-1 and TRBJ1-6, with 12 bases lining up with TRBD1. The J segment lost 7 bases and the V segment lost 4 bases, leaving 11 bases of the junction unmatched. The germline V gene encodes CDR1 WNHNN and CDR2 SYGVQD (reference sequence). This CDR3 is 18 amino acids long. The chain's CDR3 is CASSGLPGQGARNSPLHF. CDR3 coding DNA: TGCGCCAGCAGTGGACTCCCGGGACAGGGGGCAAGGAATTCACCCCTCCACTTT.

The V and J genes are TRBV29-1 and TRBJ1-2; 7 bases are shared with TRBD1. The length of the CDR3 is 13 residues. Germline CDR1 SQVTM, CDR2 ANQGSEA. J lost 4 bases, V lost 6 bases, and 8 bases had no gene match. Written as DNA, the CDR3 is TGCAGCGTATCACAGGGGACTCGCTATGGCTACACCTTC. Encoded protein: CSVSQGTRYGYTF.

This sequence joins TRBV4-1 and TRBJ1-2, with a tentative D call TRBD1 (6 bases). Germline loops: CDR1 MGHRA, CDR2 YSYEKL. The ends were cut back, 0 bases at V and 0 bases at J, with 8 bases in the middle. The length of the CDR3 is 15 residues. DNA for the CDR3: TGCGCCAGCAGCCAAGAGGGACACCCTAACTATGGCTACACCTTC. It specifies CASSQEGHPNYGYTF.

The V call is TRBV5-1, the J call TRBJ1-4, with a weak D call TRBD1 (6 bases). There are 15 residues in the CDR3. The germline V gene has CDR1 SGHRS and CDR2 YFSETQ. Deletions cut 4 bases from V and 5 bases from J, with 15 bases between. This CDR3 reads CASSPLTGQNEKLFF. The CDR3 DNA follows: TGCGCCAGCAGCCCTCTGACAGGCCAAAATGAAAAACTGTTTTTT. Looking up the rest from reference TRBV5-1 and TRBJ1-4 gives the full variable domain: KAGVTQTPRYLIKTRGQQVTLSCSPISGHRSVSWYQQTPGQGLQFLFEYFSETQRNKGNFPGRFSGRQFSNSRSEMNVSTLELGDSALYLCASSPLTGQNEKLFFGSGTQLSVL.

CDR3 protein: CASSQDIRRGAEAFF. DNA for the CDR3: TGTGCCAGCAGCCAAGATATTCGTCGGGGGGCTGAAGCTTTCTTT. V is TRBV3-1 (or the pseudogene TRBV3-2) and J is TRBJ1-1; possible D gene TRBD1, 5 bases. This CDR3 spans 15 amino acids. V lost 0 bases, J lost 6 bases, and 14 bases lay in between. Germline V gives CDR1 LGHDT, CDR2 YNNKEL (reference sequence).

J is TRBJ2-5 and V is TRBV13; tentative D call: TRBD2 (6 bases). Trimming took 5 bases from V and 5 from J, leaving 15 bases between them. The CDR3 is 14 residues long. Germline CDR1 is PRHDT and CDR2 is FYEKMQ (reference sequence). The CDR3 coding sequence is TGTGCCAGCAGCACAAGGAGGGCAGGGGAGACCCAGTACTTC. This translates into CASSTRRAGETQYF.

This clone was seen just once. J is TRBJ1-2 and V is TRBV19, with D tentatively TRBD1 (5 bases). Trimming removed 7 bases from V and 4 bases from J, with 19 bases in between. Germline V gene lookup returns CDR1 LNHDA and CDR2 SQIVND (reference sequence). There are 15 residues in the CDR3. The CDR3 region is CASIGASPTSYGYTF. In DNA, the CDR3 is TGTGCCAGTATTGGGGCCAGCCCCACTTCCTATGGCTACACCTTC.

The chain links TRBV12-3 or TRBV12-4 to TRBJ2-7; D is unresolved. V was clipped by 6 bases and J by 3 bases, with 9 bases between them. This CDR3 contains 12 residues. The CDR3 DNA reads TGTGCCAGCAGCCTTAGCCGCTACGAGCAGTACTTC. Translation: CASSLSRYEQYF.

The gene calls are TRBV29-1 and TRBJ1-1; possible D gene TRBD1, 5 bases. V was trimmed by 1 base and J by 3 bases, leaving 18 bases between them. The CDR3 has 16 residues. Germline V gene data show CDR1 as SQVTM and CDR2 as ANQGSEA. CDR3 in DNA: TGCAGCGTTGAAGTTTTGGGGGGAAGGGCAGACACTGAAGCTTTCTTT. Protein product: CSVEVLGGRADTEAFF.

CDR3: CASSLQGPNEKLFF. The CDR3 coding sequence is TGCGCCAGCAGCTTACAGGGGCCTAATGAAAAACTGTTTTTT. This chain connects TRBV5-1 to TRBJ1-4, with 7 bases identical to TRBD1. Per germline, CDR1 SGHRS and CDR2 YFSETQ. V lost 2 bases, J lost 3 bases, and 1 base stayed unmatched. There are 14 residues in the CDR3.